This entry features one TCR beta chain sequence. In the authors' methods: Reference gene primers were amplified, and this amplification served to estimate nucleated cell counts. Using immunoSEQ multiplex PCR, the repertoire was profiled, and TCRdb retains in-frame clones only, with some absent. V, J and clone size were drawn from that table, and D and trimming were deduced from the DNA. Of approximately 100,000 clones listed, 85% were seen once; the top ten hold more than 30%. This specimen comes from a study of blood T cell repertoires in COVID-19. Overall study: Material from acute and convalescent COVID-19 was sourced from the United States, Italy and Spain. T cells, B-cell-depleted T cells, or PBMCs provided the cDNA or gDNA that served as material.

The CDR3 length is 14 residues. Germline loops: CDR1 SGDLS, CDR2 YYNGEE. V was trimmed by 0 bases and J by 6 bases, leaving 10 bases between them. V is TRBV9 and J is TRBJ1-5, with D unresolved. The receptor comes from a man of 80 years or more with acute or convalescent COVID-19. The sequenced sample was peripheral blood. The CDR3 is CASSVDEKFQPQHF. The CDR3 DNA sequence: TGTGCCAGCAGCGTAGACGAGAAATTTCAGCCCCAGCATTTT.